The TCR beta chain described here comes from a study of blood T cell repertoires in COVID-19. As for the study in general: The United States, Italy and Spain provided the acute and convalescent COVID-19 samples. Sources were T cells, B-cell-depleted T cells, or PBMCs; the material itself was cDNA or gDNA.

How the authors handled the data: Reference gene primer amplification yielded estimated nucleated cell counts. Profiling relied on immunoSEQ multiplex PCR, and the TCRdb table lists in-frame clones only, not all of them. D and trimming were read from the DNA, whereas the V and J calls and clone size are those reported in that table. The data show some 110,000 clones, around 81% seen once. The TCR comes from a man at least 80 years old with acute or convalescent COVID-19. Sample: peripheral blood.

The CDR3 bases are TGTGCCTGGAGTGAGGGGTCGGGCACCGGGGAGCTGTTTTTT. Protein: CAWSEGSGTGELFF. V gene TRBV30 combines with J gene TRBJ2-2; possible D gene TRBD1, 5 bases. The CDR3 loop spans 14 amino acids. Germline V gene sequence: CDR1 GTSNPN, CDR2 SVGIG (reference sequence). Trimming took 1 base from V and 4 from J, leaving 10 bases between them.